This T cell receptor (beta chain) was captured in a study of CD8 T cells in ankylosing spondylitis. Study results and caveats: There was reportedly significant enrichment of clones that were disease-linked in matched ankylosing spondylitis synovial fluid. For ankylosing spondylitis blood, a TCR beta motif of 7 or 8 highly homologous variants appeared characteristic.

TCRdb used MiXCR to reprocess the 5' RACE reads, holding one entry per CDR3 protein. In the table there are hundreds of thousands of distinct CDR3 sequences, 20% of which are singletons. Note on this clonotype: Antigen: not known.

This CDR3 has 15 amino acids. Germline V gene data show CDR1 as SEHNR and CDR2 as FQNEAQ (reference sequence). Trimming took off 4 bases at V and 5 bases at J, with 17 bases between the two ends. The sequence was obtained from a male donor with ankylosing spondylitis or in good health (not recorded which). Sequenced material: blood, either unsorted or a sorted T cell fraction (not recorded which). The chain combines TRBV7-9 with TRBJ1-2; D is perhaps TRBD1 (6 bases). The CDR3 DNA reads as TGTGCCAGCAGCTCCTACGAAACAGGGATATATGGCTACACCTTC. Encoded protein: CASSSYETGIYGYTF.